A single sample gave rise to the 21 T cell receptor beta chains below, sequenced in a study of control samples from healthy donors and cancer patients. Using immunoSEQ multiplex PCR, the repertoire was profiled, and TCRdb retains in-frame clones only, with some absent. Counted here are over 150,000 clones, 85% to 95% occurring once; the ten biggest clones make up 1.4% to 1.5%. Sequencing was carried out using blood. These receptors all stem from a man between 18 and 29 years old in good health.

This clone has only one observation. The sample has other DNA sequences that encode this CDR3 too. The J gene is TRBJ1-1, the V gene TRBV3-1 (or the pseudogene TRBV3-2), with TRBD1 matching over 7 bases. The CDR3 consists of 13 residues. The trim removed 6 bases at V and 5 bases at J, leaving 6 bases unmatched. The germline gives CDR1 LGHDT, CDR2 YNNKEL (reference sequence). In DNA form, the CDR3 reads TGTGCCAGCAGTCGACAGGGTGGTACTGAAGCTTTCTTT. This sequence encodes CASSRQGGTEAFF.

This rearrangement joins TRBV19 to TRBJ2-7, with D unresolved. Trimming shortened V by 8 bases and J by 0 bases, and 20 bases separated the two germline ends. The germline V gene has CDR1 LNHDA and CDR2 SQIVND (reference sequence). The CDR3 totals 16 residues. The CDR3 sequence is CASPRTARPGSYEQYF. The DNA of the CDR3 is TGTGCCAGTCCCCGGACGGCCAGACCGGGCTCCTACGAGCAGTACTTC.

The rearrangement uses TRBV24-1 and TRBJ2-1; 10 bases fit TRBD2. This CDR3 has 16 amino acids. The ends lost 3 bases at V and 4 bases at J; junction bases unmatched: 5. The germline gives CDR1 KGHDR, CDR2 SFDVKD. The CDR3 sequence is CATSDASGGGYNEQFF. The CDR3 DNA is TGTGCCACCAGTGATGCGAGCGGGGGGGGATACAATGAGCAGTTCTTC.

This clone was seen a single time. The chain employs TRBV11-2 and TRBJ2-5; no reliable D call. The CDR3 spans 14 residues. The V gene's germline CDR1 is SGHAT and CDR2 FQNNGV. V gave up 2 bases and J gave up 1 base, with 8 bases separating them. In nucleotides, the CDR3 is TGTGCCAGCAGCTTAACGTACGGCCAAGAGACCCAGTACTTC. This sequence encodes CASSLTYGQETQYF.

The chain joins TRBV2 to TRBJ1-4; D is possibly TRBD1 (5 bases). The V gene lost 10 bases and the J gene lost 3 bases, with 15 bases spanning the gap. Germline V lookup: CDR1 SNHLY, CDR2 FYNNEI. CDR3 length equals 14 residues. CDR3 loop: CANGPGGPNEKLFF. In nucleotides, the CDR3 is TGTGCCAACGGTCCCGGGGGACCTAATGAAAAACTGTTTTTT.

This chain uses TRBV20-1 with TRBJ2-7; a possible D gene is TRBD1 (6 bases). V was trimmed by 3 bases and J by 4 bases, leaving 16 bases between them. The CDR3 is 14 amino acids. Germline lookup yields CDR1 DFQATT and CDR2 SNEGSKA (reference sequence). The CDR3 DNA reads as TGCAGTGCTAGTACCGGGACAAACCAGTACGAGCAGTACTTC. It translates to CSASTGTNQYEQYF.

The V call is TRBV5-8, the J call TRBJ1-2; D possibly corresponds to TRBD1 (6 bases). With 4 bases removed from V and 4 bases from J, the gap between germline ends came to 17 bases. The CDR3 has 15 residues. Germline-derived CDR1 and CDR2 are SGHTS and YDEGEE. The DNA of the CDR3 is TGTGCCAGCAGCCACTATGACAGGCCCCTCTATGGCTACACCTTC. It specifies CASSHYDRPLYGYTF.

The genes are TRBV11-2 and TRBJ2-3, with D possibly matching TRBD2 (6 bases). V was clipped by 4 bases and J by 9 bases, with 17 bases between them. The length of the CDR3 is 14 residues. Germline assignment: CDR1 SGHAT and CDR2 FQNNGV. CDR3 sequence: CASSSREPQSTQYF. The CDR3 nucleotides are TGTGCCAGCAGCTCCCGGGAGCCACAAAGCACGCAGTATTTT.

This clone was seen a single time. The chain employs TRBV28 and TRBJ1-4; no reliable D call. Germline CDR1 and CDR2: MDHEN and SYDVKM. Trimming took 7 bases from V and 4 from J, leaving 4 bases between them. This CDR3 has 11 amino acids. This chain's CDR3 is CASTLNEKLFF. CDR3 DNA sequence: TGTGCCAGCACCCTTAATGAAAAACTGTTTTTT.

This sequence joins TRBV6-5 and TRBJ1-5; no reliable D call. CDR3 length: 15 residues. Trimming pared 4 bases from V and 4 bases from J, leaving 14 bases between. Germline V gene data show CDR1 as MNHEY and CDR2 as SVGAGI. CDR3 DNA sequence: TGTGCCAGCAGTTTGAATGTAGCCTCTAATCAGCCCCAGCATTTT. It translates to CASSLNVASNQPQHF.

This sequence joins TRBV5-1 and TRBJ2-1; D not certain. CDR3 length: 15 amino acids. V shed 2 bases and J shed 9 bases, with 18 bases lying between them. Germline-derived CDR1 and CDR2 are SGHRS and YFSETQ. The CDR3 DNA reads TGCGCCAGCAGCTTCAGTATAAGCTCCATCATTGAGCAGTTCTTC. Translated: CASSFSISSIIEQFF.

The V gene is TRBV2, the J gene TRBJ1-6, with D uncertain. Trimming took off 4 bases at V and 7 bases at J, with 8 bases between the two ends. There are 13 residues in the CDR3. CDR1 and CDR2 from the germline V gene are SNHLY and FYNNEI. The CDR3: CASSVSENSPLHF. CDR3 coding DNA: TGTGCCAGCAGTGTGTCCGAAAATTCACCCCTCCACTTT.

This clone was observed a handful of times. This rearrangement joins TRBV7-2 to TRBJ2-4, with 12 bases lining up with TRBD2. The V gene's germline CDR1 is SGHTA and CDR2 FQGNSA. V was pared by 2 bases and J by 10 bases, with 3 bases of the junction left unmatched. The CDR3 loop spans 14 amino acids. The CDR3 protein is CASSLRLAGAIQYF. CDR3 nucleotide sequence: TGTGCCAGCAGCTTACGACTAGCGGGGGCAATTCAGTACTTC.

The CDR3 is CASSYRRGQPQHF. Here the CDR3 DNA reads TGTGCCAGCAGTTATCGAAGGGGTCAGCCCCAGCATTTT. This chain connects TRBV6-5 to TRBJ1-5; D possibly corresponds to TRBD1 (5 bases). V was trimmed by 3 bases and J by 6 bases, leaving 9 bases between them. This CDR3 contains 13 residues. Germline V gene sequence: CDR1 MNHEY, CDR2 SVGAGI.

This clone is a singleton in its sample. The J gene is TRBJ1-1, the V gene TRBV12-2. TRBV12-2 is recorded as a pseudogene. The CDR3 is 17 residues long. The CDR3 DNA reads TGTGCAAGTCGCTTAGTAGGGAGGGGGCGAGGGAACACTGAAGCTTTCTTT. It specifies CASRLVGRGRGNTEAFF.

V is TRBV6-6 and J is TRBJ2-7, with a tentative D call TRBD2 (6 bases). In germline, CDR1 is MNHNY, CDR2 SVGAGI (reference sequence). The CDR3 has 14 amino acids. Trimming shortened V by 0 bases and J by 6 bases, and 12 bases separated the two germline ends. The CDR3 coding sequence is TGTGCCAGCAGTTACTCTGGAGGGTTCGGCGAGCAGTACTTC. This encodes CASSYSGGFGEQYF.

The rearrangement links TRBV7-2 to TRBJ2-3; unclear D gene. Germline V gene data show CDR1 as SGHTA and CDR2 as FQGNSA. V was shortened by 1 base and J by 4 bases, with 9 bases between the two germline ends. There are 14 residues in the CDR3. The CDR3 is CASSLGQAPDTQYF. The CDR3 coding sequence is TGTGCCAGCAGCTTAGGGCAGGCTCCAGATACGCAGTATTTT.

The V and J genes are TRBV2 and TRBJ1-1; no reliable D call. The CDR3 runs to 14 residues. In germline, CDR1 is SNHLY, CDR2 FYNNEI. V dropped 7 bases and J dropped 3 bases, with 15 bases sitting between them. The CDR3 DNA follows: TGTGCCAGCATCGGGCCCGGGAGGTACACTGAAGCTTTCTTT. Translating it yields CASIGPGRYTEAFF.

The gene calls are TRBV7-9 and TRBJ1-2; D remains ambiguous. The CDR3 is 12 amino acids. Germline CDR1 reads SEHNR; CDR2 reads FQNEAQ (reference sequence). V lost 0 bases and J 6 bases, leaving 5 bases between the germline ends. The CDR3 nucleotides are TGTGCCAGCAGCTTAGCAGCTAATGGCTACACCTTC. It specifies CASSLAANGYTF.

V is TRBV7-2 and J is TRBJ1-1; D unresolved. CDR3 size: 14 residues. CDR1 and CDR2 from the germline V gene are SGHTA and FQGNSA. V was clipped by 0 bases and J by 3 bases, with 8 bases between them. DNA for the CDR3: TGTGCCAGCAGCTTAGCTCCGGTATACACTGAAGCTTTCTTT. It codes for CASSLAPVYTEAFF.

The DNA for the CDR3 is TGTGCCAGCAGCCAAGGTGAGGGCTACACCTTC. Its protein product is CASSQGEGYTF. V is TRBV3-1 (or the pseudogene TRBV3-2) and J is TRBJ1-2; no definite D call. V was cut by 1 base and J by 8 bases, with 5 bases left in between. In germline, CDR1 is LGHDT, CDR2 YNNKEL (reference sequence). The CDR3 loop spans 11 amino acids.